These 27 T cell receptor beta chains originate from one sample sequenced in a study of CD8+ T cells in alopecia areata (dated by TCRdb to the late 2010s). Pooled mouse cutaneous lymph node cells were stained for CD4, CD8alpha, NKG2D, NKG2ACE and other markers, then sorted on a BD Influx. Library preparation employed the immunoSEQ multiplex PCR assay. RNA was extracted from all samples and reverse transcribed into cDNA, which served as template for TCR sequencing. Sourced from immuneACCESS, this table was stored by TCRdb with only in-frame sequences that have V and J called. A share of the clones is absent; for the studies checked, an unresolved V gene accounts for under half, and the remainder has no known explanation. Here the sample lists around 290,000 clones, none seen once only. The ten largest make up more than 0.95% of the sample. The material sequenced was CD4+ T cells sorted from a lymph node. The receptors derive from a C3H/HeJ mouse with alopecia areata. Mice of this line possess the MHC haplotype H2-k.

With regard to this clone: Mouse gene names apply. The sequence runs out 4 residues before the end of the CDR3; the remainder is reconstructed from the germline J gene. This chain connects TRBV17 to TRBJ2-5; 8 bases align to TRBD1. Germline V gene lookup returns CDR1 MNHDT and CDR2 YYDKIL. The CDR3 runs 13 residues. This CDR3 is CASSPDREDTQYF. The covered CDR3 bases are TGTGCTAGCAGCCCGGACAGGGAAGAC.

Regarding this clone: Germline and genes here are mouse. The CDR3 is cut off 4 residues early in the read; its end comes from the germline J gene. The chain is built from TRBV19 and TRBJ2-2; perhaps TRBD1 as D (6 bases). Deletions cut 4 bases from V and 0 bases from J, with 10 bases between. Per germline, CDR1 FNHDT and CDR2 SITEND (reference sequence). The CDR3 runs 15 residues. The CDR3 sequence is CASSGDNANTGQLYF. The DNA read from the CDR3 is TGTGCCAGCAGTGGGGACAATGCAAACACCGGG.

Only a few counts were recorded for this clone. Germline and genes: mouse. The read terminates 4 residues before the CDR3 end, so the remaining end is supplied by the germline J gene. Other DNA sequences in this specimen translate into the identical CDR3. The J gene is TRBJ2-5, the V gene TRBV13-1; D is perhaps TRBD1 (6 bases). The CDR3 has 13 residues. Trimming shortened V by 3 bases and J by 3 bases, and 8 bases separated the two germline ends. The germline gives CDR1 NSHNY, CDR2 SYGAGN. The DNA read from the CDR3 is TGTGCCAGCAGTGCCCAGGGGCAAGAC. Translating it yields CASSAQGQD. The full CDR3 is CASSAQGQDTQYF.

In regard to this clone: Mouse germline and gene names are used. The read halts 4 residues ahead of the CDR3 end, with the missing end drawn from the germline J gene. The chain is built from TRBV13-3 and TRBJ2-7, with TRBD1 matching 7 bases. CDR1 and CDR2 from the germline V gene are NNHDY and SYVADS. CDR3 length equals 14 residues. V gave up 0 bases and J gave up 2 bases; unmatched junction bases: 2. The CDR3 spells CASSDVGQTYEQYF. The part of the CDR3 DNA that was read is TGTGCCAGCAGTGATGTGGGACAGACCTAT.

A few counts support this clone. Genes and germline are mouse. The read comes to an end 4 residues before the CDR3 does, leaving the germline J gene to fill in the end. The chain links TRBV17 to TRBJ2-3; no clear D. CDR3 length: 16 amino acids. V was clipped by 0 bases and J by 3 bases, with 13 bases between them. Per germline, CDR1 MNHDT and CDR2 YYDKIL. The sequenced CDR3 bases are TGTGCTAGCAGTAGAGACGCCCAGGATGGAGCAGAA. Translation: CASSRDAQDGAE. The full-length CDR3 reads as CASSRDAQDGAETLYF.

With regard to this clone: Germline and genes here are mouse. CDR3 sequence: CTCSAPGLGYQDTQYF. The covered CDR3 bases are TGCACCTGCAGTGCACCGGGACTGGGGTACCAAGAC. The chain is built from TRBV1 and TRBJ2-5, with 10 bases fitting TRBD2. The DNA ends 4 residues before the CDR3 does, and the rest of the CDR3 is filled in from the germline J gene. The J segment lost 1 base and the V segment lost 2 bases, leaving 3 bases of the junction unmatched. This CDR3 spans 16 amino acids. Germline V lookup: CDR1 NSQYPW, CDR2 LRSPGD (reference sequence).

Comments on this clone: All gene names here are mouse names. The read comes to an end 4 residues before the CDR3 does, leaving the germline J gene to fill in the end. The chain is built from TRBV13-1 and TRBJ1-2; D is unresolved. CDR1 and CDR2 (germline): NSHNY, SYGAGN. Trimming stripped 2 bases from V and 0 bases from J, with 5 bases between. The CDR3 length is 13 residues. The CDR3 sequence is CASSEWANSDYTF. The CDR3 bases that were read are TGTGCCAGCAGTGAATGGGCAAACTCC.

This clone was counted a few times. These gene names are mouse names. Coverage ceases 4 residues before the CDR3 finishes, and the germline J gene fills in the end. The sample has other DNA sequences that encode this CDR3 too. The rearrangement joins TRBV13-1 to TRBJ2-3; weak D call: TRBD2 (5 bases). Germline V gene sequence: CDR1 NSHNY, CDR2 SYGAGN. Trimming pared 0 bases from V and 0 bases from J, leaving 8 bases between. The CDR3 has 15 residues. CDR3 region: CASSDGWGSAETLYF. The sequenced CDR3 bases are TGTGCCAGCAGTGATGGGTGGGGTAGTGCAGAA.

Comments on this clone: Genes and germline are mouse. CDR3 bases read: TGCACCTGCAGTGCAAGACAGGGAAAC. Its translation is CTCSARQGN. The CDR3 in its entirety is CTCSARQGNTLYF. The chain joins TRBV1 to TRBJ2-4, with 7 bases aligning to TRBD1. Read sequence stops 4 residues before the CDR3 end, and the germline J gene provides the missing end. Germline lookup yields CDR1 NSQYPW and CDR2 LRSPGD (reference sequence). This CDR3 is built from 13 residues.

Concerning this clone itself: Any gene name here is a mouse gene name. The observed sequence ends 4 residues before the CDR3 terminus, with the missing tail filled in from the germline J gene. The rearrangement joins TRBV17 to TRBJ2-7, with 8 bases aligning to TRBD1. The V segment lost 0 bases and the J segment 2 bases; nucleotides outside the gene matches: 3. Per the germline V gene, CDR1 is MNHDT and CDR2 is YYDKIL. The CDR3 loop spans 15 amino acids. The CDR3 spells CASSRDSTGAYEQYF. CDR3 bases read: TGTGCTAGCAGTAGAGATTCGACAGGGGCCTAT.

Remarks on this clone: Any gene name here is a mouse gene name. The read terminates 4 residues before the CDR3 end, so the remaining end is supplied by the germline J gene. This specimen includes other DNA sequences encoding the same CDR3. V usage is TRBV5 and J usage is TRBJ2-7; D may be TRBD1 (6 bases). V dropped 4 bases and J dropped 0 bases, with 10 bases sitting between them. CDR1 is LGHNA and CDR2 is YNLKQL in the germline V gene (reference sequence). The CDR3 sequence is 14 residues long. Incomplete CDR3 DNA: TGTGCCAGCAGCCCTACAGGGCGCTCCTAT. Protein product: CASSPTGRSY. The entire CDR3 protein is CASSPTGRSYEQYF.

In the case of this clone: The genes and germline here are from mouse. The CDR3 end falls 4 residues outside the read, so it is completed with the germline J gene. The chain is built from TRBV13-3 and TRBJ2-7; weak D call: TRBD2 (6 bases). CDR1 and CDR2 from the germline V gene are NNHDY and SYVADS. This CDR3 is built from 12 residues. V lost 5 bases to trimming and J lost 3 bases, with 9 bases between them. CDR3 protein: CASRGDFYEQYF. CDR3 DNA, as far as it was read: TGTGCCAGCAGGGGGGACTTCTAT.

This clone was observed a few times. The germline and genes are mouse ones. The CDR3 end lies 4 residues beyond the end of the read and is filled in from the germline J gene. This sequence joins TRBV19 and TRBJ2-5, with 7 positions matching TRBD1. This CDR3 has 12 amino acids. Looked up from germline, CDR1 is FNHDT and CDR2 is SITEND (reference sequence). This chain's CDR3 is CASIDREDTQYF. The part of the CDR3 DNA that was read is TGTGCCAGCATCGACAGGGAGGAC.

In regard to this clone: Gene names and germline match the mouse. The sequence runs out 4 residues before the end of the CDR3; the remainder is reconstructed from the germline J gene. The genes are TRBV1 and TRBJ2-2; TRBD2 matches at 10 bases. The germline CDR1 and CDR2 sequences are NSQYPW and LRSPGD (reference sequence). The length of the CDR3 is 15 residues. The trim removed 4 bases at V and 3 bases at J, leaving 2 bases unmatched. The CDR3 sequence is CTCSEGTGDTGQLYF. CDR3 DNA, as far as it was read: TGCACCTGCAGTGAGGGGACTGGGGACACCGGG.

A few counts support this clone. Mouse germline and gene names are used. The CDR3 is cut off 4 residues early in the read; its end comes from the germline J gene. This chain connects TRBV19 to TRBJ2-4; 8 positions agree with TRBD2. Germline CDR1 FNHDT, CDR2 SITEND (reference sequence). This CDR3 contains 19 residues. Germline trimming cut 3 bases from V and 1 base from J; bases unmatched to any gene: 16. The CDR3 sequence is CASSTPRRGGRWGQNTLYF. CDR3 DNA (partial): TGTGCCAGCAGTACCCCCCGACGGGGGGGGCGGTGGGGTCAAAAC.

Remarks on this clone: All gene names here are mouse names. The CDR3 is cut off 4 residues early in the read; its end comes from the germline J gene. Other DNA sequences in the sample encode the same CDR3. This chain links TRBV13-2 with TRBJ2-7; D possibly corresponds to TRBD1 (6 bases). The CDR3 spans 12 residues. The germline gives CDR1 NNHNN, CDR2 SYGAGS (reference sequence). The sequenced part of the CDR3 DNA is TGTGCCAGCGGTGGAGGACAGTAT. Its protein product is CASGGGQY. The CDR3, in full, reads CASGGGQYEQYF.

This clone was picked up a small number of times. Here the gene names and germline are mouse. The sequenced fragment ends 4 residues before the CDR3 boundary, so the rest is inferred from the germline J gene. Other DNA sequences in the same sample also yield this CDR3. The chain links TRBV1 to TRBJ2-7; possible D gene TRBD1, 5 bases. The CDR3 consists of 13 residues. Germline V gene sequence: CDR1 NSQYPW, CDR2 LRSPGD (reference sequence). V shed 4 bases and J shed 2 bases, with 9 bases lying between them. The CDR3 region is CTCSEGQPYEQYF. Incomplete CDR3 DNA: TGCACCTGCAGTGAAGGACAACCCTAT.

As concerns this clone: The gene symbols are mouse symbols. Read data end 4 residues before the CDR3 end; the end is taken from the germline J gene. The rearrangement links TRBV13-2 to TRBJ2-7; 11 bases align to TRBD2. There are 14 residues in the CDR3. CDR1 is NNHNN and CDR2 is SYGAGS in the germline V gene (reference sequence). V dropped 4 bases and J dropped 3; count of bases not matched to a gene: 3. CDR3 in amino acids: CASGRTGGNYEQYF. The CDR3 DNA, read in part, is TGTGCCAGCGGTCGGACTGGGGGGAACTAT.

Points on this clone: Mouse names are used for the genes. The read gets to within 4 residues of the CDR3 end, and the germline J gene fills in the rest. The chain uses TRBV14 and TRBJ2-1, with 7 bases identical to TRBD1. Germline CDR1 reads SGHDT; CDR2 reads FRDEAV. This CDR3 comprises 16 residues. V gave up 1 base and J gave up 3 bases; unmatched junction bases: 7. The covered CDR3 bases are TGTGCCAGCAGTTTCCGATTGGCAGGGGGCTATGCT. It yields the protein CASSFRLAGGYA. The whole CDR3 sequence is CASSFRLAGGYAEQFF.

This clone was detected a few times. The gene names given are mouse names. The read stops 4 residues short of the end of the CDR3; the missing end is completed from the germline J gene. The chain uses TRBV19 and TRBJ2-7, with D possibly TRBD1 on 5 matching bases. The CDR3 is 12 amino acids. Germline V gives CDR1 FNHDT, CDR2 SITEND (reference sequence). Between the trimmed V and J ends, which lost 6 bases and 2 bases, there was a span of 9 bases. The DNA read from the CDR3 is TGTGCCAGCACCGGACAAACCTAT. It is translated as CASTGQTY. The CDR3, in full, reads CASTGQTYEQYF.

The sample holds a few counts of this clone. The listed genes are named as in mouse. CDR3 bases read: TGTGCCAGCAGCCAAGACCTCAGGTAT. Translated: CASSQDLRY. The full CDR3 protein reads CASSQDLRYEQYF. The chain uses TRBV5 and TRBJ2-7; D is unclear. The CDR3 is cut off 4 residues early in the read; its end comes from the germline J gene. CDR3 length equals 13 residues. CDR1 and CDR2 from the germline V gene are LGHNA and YNLKQL (reference sequence).

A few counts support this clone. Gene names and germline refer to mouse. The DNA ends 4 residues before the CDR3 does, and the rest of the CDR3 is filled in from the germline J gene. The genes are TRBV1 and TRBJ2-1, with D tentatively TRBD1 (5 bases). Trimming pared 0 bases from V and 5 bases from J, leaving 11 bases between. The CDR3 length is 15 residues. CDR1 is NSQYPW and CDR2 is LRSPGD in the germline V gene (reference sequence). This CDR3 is CTCSADSQAHAEQFF. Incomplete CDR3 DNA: TGCACCTGCAGTGCAGATTCACAGGCGCATGCT.

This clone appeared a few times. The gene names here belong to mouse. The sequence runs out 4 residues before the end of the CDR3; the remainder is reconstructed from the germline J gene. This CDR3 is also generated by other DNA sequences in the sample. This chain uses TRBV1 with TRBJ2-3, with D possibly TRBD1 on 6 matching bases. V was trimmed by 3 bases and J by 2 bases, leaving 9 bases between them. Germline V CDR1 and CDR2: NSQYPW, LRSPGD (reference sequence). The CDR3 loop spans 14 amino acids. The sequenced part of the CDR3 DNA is TGCACCTGCAGTGCGGGGACAAATGCAGAA. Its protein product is CTCSAGTNAE. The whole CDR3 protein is CTCSAGTNAETLYF.

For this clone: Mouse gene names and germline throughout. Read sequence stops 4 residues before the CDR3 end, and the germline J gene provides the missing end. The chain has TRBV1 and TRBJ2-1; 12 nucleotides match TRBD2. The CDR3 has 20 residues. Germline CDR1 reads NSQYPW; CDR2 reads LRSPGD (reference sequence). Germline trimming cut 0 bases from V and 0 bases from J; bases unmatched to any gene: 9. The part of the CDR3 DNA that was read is TGCACCTGCAGTGCAGATGATCCCGGGACTGGGGGGATTAACTATGCT. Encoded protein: CTCSADDPGTGGINYA. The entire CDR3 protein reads CTCSADDPGTGGINYAEQFF.

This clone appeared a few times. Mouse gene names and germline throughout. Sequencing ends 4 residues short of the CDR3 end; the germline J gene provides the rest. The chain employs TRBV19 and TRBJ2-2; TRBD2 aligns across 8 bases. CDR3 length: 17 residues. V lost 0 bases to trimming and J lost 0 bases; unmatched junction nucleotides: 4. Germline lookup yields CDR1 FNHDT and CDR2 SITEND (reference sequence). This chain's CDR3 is CASSIGLGGANTGQLYF. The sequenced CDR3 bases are TGTGCCAGCAGTATAGGTCTGGGGGGCGCAAACACCGGG.

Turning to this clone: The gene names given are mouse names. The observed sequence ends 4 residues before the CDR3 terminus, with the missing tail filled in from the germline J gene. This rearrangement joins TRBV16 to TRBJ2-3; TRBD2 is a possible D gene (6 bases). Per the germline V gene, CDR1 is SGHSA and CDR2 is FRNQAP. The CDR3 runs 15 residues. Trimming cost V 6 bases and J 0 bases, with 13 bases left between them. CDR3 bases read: TGTGCAAGCAGGCCTGGGGTTTCTAGTGCAGAA. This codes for CASRPGVSSAE. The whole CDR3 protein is CASRPGVSSAETLYF.

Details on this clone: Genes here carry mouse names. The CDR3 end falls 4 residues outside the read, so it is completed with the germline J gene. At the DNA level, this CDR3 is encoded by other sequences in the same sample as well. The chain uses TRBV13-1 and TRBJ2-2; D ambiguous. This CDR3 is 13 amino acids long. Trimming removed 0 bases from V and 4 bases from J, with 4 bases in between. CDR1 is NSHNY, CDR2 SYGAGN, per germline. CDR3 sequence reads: CASSDASTGQLYF. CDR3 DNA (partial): TGTGCCAGCAGTGATGCCTCCACCGGG.